This is a list of T cell receptor beta chains from one sample in a study of cytomegalovirus exposure and HLA in healthy donors. Only in-frame clones appear in the TCRdb table, and some are missing; sequencing was by immunoSEQ multiplex PCR. The table has fewer than 100,000 clones, around 70% seen once. Sequencing was carried out using PBMCs. The receptors originated from a female donor in good health and CMV-seronegative. CDR3s include the opening cysteine and the closing phenylalanine or tryptophan. Fields, in order: J gene, V gene, clone size, D gene, CDR3 protein, CDR3 DNA. A D gene is named only where the DNA matches it firmly. Clone size is not always given. Where it is, it says once, few, many or a class for expanded clones.

TRBJ1-4 TRBV9 NA NA CASSLSGGRPEKLFF TGTGCCAGCAGCCTAAGTGGCGGGCGTCCAGAAAAACTGTTTTTT
TRBJ2-1 TRBV5-1 NA NA CASSLIGRGYNEQFF TGCGCCAGCAGCTTGATTGGAAGAGGCTACAATGAGCAGTTCTTC
TRBJ2-2 TRBV19 NA TRBD2 CATCPRLAGNTGELFF TGTGCCACCTGTCCTCGACTAGCGGGAAACACCGGGGAGCTGTTTTTT
TRBJ2-7 TRBV30 NA TRBD1 CAWRPDRAEQYF TGTGCCTGGAGGCCGGACAGGGCCGAGCAGTACTTC
TRBJ1-1 TRBV10-2 NA NA CASMGDSEAFF TGCGCCAGCATGGGGGACTCTGAAGCTTTCTTT
TRBJ1-2 TRBV7-9 NA TRBD1 CASSAPGTGRTGYTF TGTGCCAGCAGCGCCCCCGGGACAGGGAGAACTGGCTACACCTTC
TRBJ2-7 TRBV7-3 NA NA CASSETSRSYEQYF TGTGCCAGCAGCGAAACTAGCCGATCCTACGAGCAGTACTTC
TRBJ1-1 TRBV19 NA TRBD1 CASSMYFRGTVSSEAFF TGTGCCAGTAGTATGTATTTCCGCGGGACAGTGAGTTCTGAAGCTTTCTTT
TRBJ1-3 TRBV5-1 NA TRBD1 CASSLVSGGGNTIYF TGCGCCAGCAGCTTGGTATCAGGGGGAGGAAACACCATATATTTT
TRBJ2-4 TRBV6-1 NA NA CASNSVRFKNIQYF TGTGCCAGCAACTCAGTCAGGTTCAAAAACATTCAGTACTTC
TRBJ2-5 TRBV5-4 once NA CASSLALGAQETQYF TGTGCCAGCAGCTTGGCGCTGGGCGCCCAAGAGACCCAGTACTTC